This entry lists 26 T cell receptor beta chains sequenced from one sample in a study of PD-1 blockade in mismatch repair-deficient tumors. Some clones are missing from TCRdb's copy, which holds only in-frame ones; the method was immunoSEQ multiplex PCR. The sample yields roughly 32,000 clones, less than 90% seen once. Sequencing used PBMCs, obtained less than 7 weeks after starting pembrolizumab. The source is an adult with mismatch repair-deficient cancer.

The V call is TRBV7-8, the J call TRBJ2-3; the D gene is possibly TRBD2 (6 bases). Germline CDR1 and CDR2: SGHVS and FQNEAQ. V gave up 3 bases and J gave up 7 bases, with 14 bases separating them. The CDR3 consists of 14 residues. The CDR3 region has the DNA TGTGCCAGCAGCTTTCGGGGGAGCATGAATACGCAGTATTTT. This gives the protein CASSFRGSMNTQYF.

The V and J genes are TRBV10-3 and TRBJ2-7; 8 bases are shared with TRBD2. This CDR3 contains 14 residues. Germline CDR1 reads ENHRY; CDR2 reads SYGVKD. V was pared by 10 bases and J by 4 bases, with 12 bases of the junction left unmatched. Here the CDR3 DNA reads TGTGCCACCGGGGGGGGGATGCAAAGATACGAGCAGTACTTC. Residues: CATGGGMQRYEQYF.

CDR3 coding DNA: TGTGCCAGCAGCTTAAGCGGTTTTAGCACAGATACGCAGTATTTT. The encoded protein is CASSLSGFSTDTQYF. J is TRBJ2-3 and V is TRBV7-3; D not resolved. This CDR3 region has 15 residues. The ends were cut back, 1 base at V and 0 bases at J, with 8 bases in the middle. Germline CDR1 is SGHTA and CDR2 is FQGTGA. Drawing the rest from reference TRBV7-3 and TRBJ2-3, the complete variable domain is GAGVSQTPSNKVTEKGKYVELRCDPISGHTALYWYRQSLGQGPEFLIYFQGTGAADDSGLPNDRFFAVRPEGSVSTLKIQRTERGDSAVYLCASSLSGFSTDTQYFGPGTRLTVL.

The rearrangement links TRBV19 to TRBJ2-5; tentatively, D is TRBD1 (5 bases). There are 14 residues in the CDR3. V was shortened by 3 bases and J by 5 bases, with 13 bases between the two germline ends. Germline CDR1 LNHDA, CDR2 SQIVND (reference sequence). This chain's CDR3 is CASSIRTKGETQYF. The CDR3 DNA is TGTGCCAGTAGTATCCGGACCAAGGGGGAGACCCAGTACTTC.

The chain combines TRBV5-4 with TRBJ2-2; D unclear. Germline CDR1 and CDR2: SGHNT and YYREEE (reference sequence). V was pared by 0 bases and J by 3 bases, with 6 bases between. This CDR3 spans 14 amino acids. The CDR3 region is CASSLGQDTGELFF. DNA of the CDR3: TGTGCCAGCAGCTTGGGGCAGGACACCGGGGAGCTGTTTTTT.

V is TRBV7-9 and J is TRBJ1-1; TRBD1 matches 10 bases. The V gene's germline CDR1 is SEHNR and CDR2 FQNEAQ (reference sequence). The CDR3 runs to 15 residues. V gave up 4 bases and J gave up 3 bases; unmatched junction bases: 5. As DNA, the CDR3 is TGTGCCAGCAGCTCTTGGACAGGGGGGGACACTGAAGCTTTCTTT. It translates to CASSSWTGGDTEAFF.

This clone was seen a single time. The rearrangement uses TRBV6-5 and TRBJ1-1; D remains ambiguous. Trimming removed 5 bases from V and 1 base from J, with 14 bases in between. The CDR3 length is 15 residues. CDR1 is MNHEY and CDR2 is SVGAGI in the germline V gene. The CDR3 DNA sequence: TGTGCCAGCAGTCCGGATGCTCACAGGAACACTGAAGCTTTCTTT. It yields the protein CASSPDAHRNTEAFF.

The rearrangement joins TRBV28 to TRBJ1-4, with D uncertain. The CDR3 runs 11 residues. Germline lookup yields CDR1 MDHEN and CDR2 SYDVKM. The germline V and J ends were trimmed by 2 bases and 12 bases, with 7 bases remaining between them. The CDR3 reads CASSLERELFF. The DNA for the CDR3 is TGTGCCAGCAGTTTAGAGCGGGAACTGTTTTTT. The whole variable domain, filled in from reference TRBV28 and TRBJ1-4, reads DVKVTQSSRYLVKRTGEKVFLECVQDMDHENMFWYRQDPGLGLRLIYFSYDVKMKEKGDIPEGYSVSREKKERFSLILESASTNQTSMYLCASSLERELFFGSGTQLSVL.

The chain links TRBV5-6 to TRBJ1-3, with a possible D match to TRBD1 (6 bases). The ends were cut back, 4 bases at V and 0 bases at J, with 14 bases in the middle. Germline V gene lookup returns CDR1 SGHDT and CDR2 YYEEEE. There are 16 residues in the CDR3. The CDR3 sequence is CASSLPADSSGNTIYF. As DNA, the CDR3 is TGTGCCAGCAGCCTCCCTGCGGACAGCTCTGGAAACACCATATATTTT.

V and J are TRBV7-9 and TRBJ2-2; 10 positions match TRBD1. J was trimmed by 1 base and V by 3 bases; bases with no gene match: 11. Germline V CDR1 and CDR2: SEHNR, FQNEAQ (reference sequence). This CDR3 has 19 amino acids. The CDR3 DNA follows: TGTGCCAGCAGCTTCGCCAGGGGACAGGGGTATGGGAACACCGGGGAGCTGTTTTTT. This codes for CASSFARGQGYGNTGELFF.

The chain uses TRBV7-9 and TRBJ1-1, with 9 positions matching TRBD1. Germline V CDR1 and CDR2: SEHNR, FQNEAQ (reference sequence). The CDR3 totals 13 residues. V shed 5 bases and J 4 bases; nucleotides not matched to a gene: 2. The CDR3 here is CASSRTGVTEAFF. DNA for the CDR3: TGTGCCAGCAGCCGGACAGGGGTCACTGAAGCTTTCTTT.

CDR3 coding DNA: TGTGCTAGTGGTTTGGTACTAGCGGGAGCTGAGCAGTTCTTC. Encoded protein: CASGLVLAGAEQFF. This rearrangement joins TRBV12-5 to TRBJ2-1, with 11 bases identical to TRBD2. CDR1 and CDR2 (germline): LGHNT, FRNRAP. This CDR3 has 14 residues. The junction had 1 base not matched to a gene; V was cut back by 0 bases and J by 9 bases.

The chain joins TRBV7-8 to TRBJ2-7, with TRBD2 matching over 8 bases. There are 13 residues in the CDR3. Trimming cost V 5 bases and J 4 bases; bases outside gene matches: 4. The V gene's germline CDR1 is SGHVS and CDR2 FQNEAQ. CDR3 loop: CASSQAGAYEQYF. In nucleotides, the CDR3 is TGTGCCAGCAGCCAAGCGGGAGCTTACGAGCAGTACTTC.

This clone was counted once. This sequence joins TRBV5-1 and TRBJ1-2; D is ambiguous. CDR1 and CDR2 (germline): SGHRS, YFSETQ. The V end lost 2 bases, the J end lost 2 bases, and 7 bases lay between the germline ends. This CDR3 has 13 residues. The CDR3 DNA follows: TGCGCCAGCAGCTTAGAACAGAACTATGGCTACACCTTC. Its translation is CASSLEQNYGYTF.

This clone was seen just once. CDR3 in amino acids: CASSYPSGYTDTQYF. The CDR3 bases are TGTGCCAGCAGTTACCCAAGCGGTTACACAGATACGCAGTATTTT. The rearrangement uses TRBV6-6 and TRBJ2-3; D is possibly TRBD2 (5 bases). Trimming stripped 2 bases from V and 2 bases from J, with 11 bases between. CDR1 MNHNY and CDR2 SVGAGI come from the germline V gene (reference sequence). This CDR3 spans 15 amino acids.

This chain links TRBV2 with TRBJ2-7, with no clear D. V was pared by 5 bases and J by 4 bases, with 6 bases between. CDR1 and CDR2 from the germline V gene are SNHLY and FYNNEI. CDR3 length: 11 residues. The CDR3 region has the DNA TGTGCCAGCAGTAAGAGGTACGAGCAGTACTTC. Its protein product is CASSKRYEQYF.

The genes are TRBV6-5 and TRBJ1-6, with unresolved D. The germline V gene has CDR1 MNHEY and CDR2 SVGAGI. This CDR3 has 15 residues. V shed 7 bases and J shed 9 bases, with 19 bases lying between them. As DNA, the CDR3 is TGTGCCAGCACCCTGACCTACGGGAACAGTTCACCCCTCCACTTT. This encodes CASTLTYGNSSPLHF.

This chain links TRBV10-3 with TRBJ1-6; D uncertain. Germline loops: CDR1 ENHRY, CDR2 SYGVKD. This CDR3 is built from 12 residues. The V end was cut by 10 bases, the J end by 7 bases, with 11 bases between. In nucleotides, the CDR3 is TGTGCCACGAGAGACGGGAATTCACCCCTCCACTTT. Encoded protein: CATRDGNSPLHF.

The chain joins TRBV5-1 to TRBJ2-3; 14 positions agree with TRBD2. V was pared by 3 bases and J by 0 bases, with 6 bases of the junction left unmatched. Germline-derived CDR1 and CDR2 are SGHRS and YFSETQ. This CDR3 is 18 amino acids long. As DNA, the CDR3 is TGCGCCAGCAGCTCGTTGACTAGCGGGAGGGCTAGCACAGATACGCAGTATTTT. Protein product: CASSSLTSGRASTDTQYF. The full variable domain, rest sourced from reference TRBV5-1 and TRBJ2-3, is KAGVTQTPRYLIKTRGQQVTLSCSPISGHRSVSWYQQTPGQGLQFLFEYFSETQRNKGNFPGRFSGRQFSNSRSEMNVSTLELGDSALYLCASSSLTSGRASTDTQYFGPGTRLTVL.

V gene TRBV5-1 combines with J gene TRBJ2-3; no firm D call. The CDR3 covers 12 residues. The germline gives CDR1 SGHRS, CDR2 YFSETQ. V lost 7 bases, J lost 6 bases, and 12 bases lay in between. This CDR3 reads CASSKNWDTQYF. Here the CDR3 DNA reads TGCGCCAGCTCTAAAAATTGGGATACGCAGTATTTT.

The V gene is TRBV11-1, the J gene TRBJ2-3; 9 nucleotides align to TRBD2. CDR1 is SGHAT and CDR2 is FQDESV in the germline V gene (reference sequence). Trimming cost V 6 bases and J 0 bases; bases outside gene matches: 4. The CDR3 extends over 15 amino acids. The CDR3 coding sequence is TGTGCCAGCAGTCGACTAGCGGCTAGCACAGATACGCAGTATTTT. This sequence encodes CASSRLAASTDTQYF.

V gene TRBV28 combines with J gene TRBJ2-7; D call uncertain. The V and J ends lost 6 bases and 3 bases respectively, with 6 bases between them. Germline loops: CDR1 MDHEN, CDR2 SYDVKM. The CDR3 consists of 11 residues. CDR3 sequence reads: CASRSLYEQYF. The DNA for the CDR3 is TGTGCCAGCAGATCACTCTACGAGCAGTACTTC.

This clone was observed a single time. This rearrangement joins TRBV28 to TRBJ2-7; 12 bases are a match to TRBD1. V lost 5 bases and J lost 1; bases outside the gene matches: 9. CDR1 MDHEN and CDR2 SYDVKM come from the germline V gene. The CDR3 totals 17 residues. Here the CDR3 DNA reads TGTGCCAGCAGTCCGGGACAGGGGGCCATAAGGTCCTACGAGCAGTACTTC. Residues: CASSPGQGAIRSYEQYF.

The V and J genes are TRBV10-2 and TRBJ2-1, with 7 bases aligning to TRBD2. The germline V gene encodes CDR1 WSHSY and CDR2 SAAADI. The CDR3 is 14 residues long. V dropped 6 bases and J dropped 9; count of bases not matched to a gene: 11. For the CDR3, the DNA is TGCGCCAGCAGCCCTCAGCGGGGAGATAGTGAGCAGTTCTTC. This encodes CASSPQRGDSEQFF.

V usage is TRBV10-1 and J usage is TRBJ1-5; no definite D call. V lost 6 bases, J lost 0 bases, and 15 bases lay in between. This CDR3 has 16 amino acids. CDR1 and CDR2 from the germline V gene are WNHNN and SYGVQD (reference sequence). The CDR3 here is CASSQIFQFSNQPQHF. The DNA of the CDR3 is TGCGCCAGCAGCCAGATCTTCCAATTTAGCAATCAGCCCCAGCATTTT.

The gene calls are TRBV7-3 and TRBJ2-5; TRBD2 matches 7 bases. J lost 3 bases, V lost 2 bases, and 0 bases had no gene match. The CDR3 runs 13 residues. Germline CDR1 and CDR2: SGHTA and FQGTGA. The CDR3 DNA sequence: TGTGCCAGCAGCTTACTAGCGGAAGAGACCCAGTACTTC. Translated: CASSLLAEETQYF.